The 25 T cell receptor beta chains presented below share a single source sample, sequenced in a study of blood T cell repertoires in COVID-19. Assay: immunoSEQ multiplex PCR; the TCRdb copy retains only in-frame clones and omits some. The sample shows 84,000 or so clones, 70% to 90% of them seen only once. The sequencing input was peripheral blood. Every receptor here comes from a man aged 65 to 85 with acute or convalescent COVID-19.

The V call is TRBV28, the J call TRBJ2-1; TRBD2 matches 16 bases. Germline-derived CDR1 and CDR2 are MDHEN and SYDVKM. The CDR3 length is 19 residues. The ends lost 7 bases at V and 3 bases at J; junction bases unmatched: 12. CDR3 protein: CASINLGTSGRGGYNEQFF. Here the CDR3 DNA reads TGTGCCAGCATCAATCTCGGGACTAGCGGGAGGGGAGGCTACAATGAGCAGTTCTTC.

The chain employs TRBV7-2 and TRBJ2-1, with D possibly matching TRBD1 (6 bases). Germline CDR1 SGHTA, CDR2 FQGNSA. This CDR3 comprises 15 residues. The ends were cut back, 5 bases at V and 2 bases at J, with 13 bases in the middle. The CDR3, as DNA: TGTGCCAGCAGCCAGGGGTGGGGCGCCTACAATGAGCAGTTCTTC. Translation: CASSQGWGAYNEQFF.

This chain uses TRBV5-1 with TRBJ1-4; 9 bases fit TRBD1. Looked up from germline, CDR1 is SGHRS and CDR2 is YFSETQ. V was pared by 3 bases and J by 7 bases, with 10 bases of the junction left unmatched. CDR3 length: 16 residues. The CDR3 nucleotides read TGCGCCAGCAGCTCGACAGGACAGGGGCTCGGTGAAAAACTGTTTTTT. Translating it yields CASSSTGQGLGEKLFF.

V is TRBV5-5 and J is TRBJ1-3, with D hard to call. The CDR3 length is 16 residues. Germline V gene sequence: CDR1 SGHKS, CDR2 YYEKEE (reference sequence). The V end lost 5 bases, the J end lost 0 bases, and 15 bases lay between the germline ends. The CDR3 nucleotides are TGTGCCAGCAGTTCCGCGGGGTATTACTCTGGAAACACCATATATTTT. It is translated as CASSSAGYYSGNTIYF.

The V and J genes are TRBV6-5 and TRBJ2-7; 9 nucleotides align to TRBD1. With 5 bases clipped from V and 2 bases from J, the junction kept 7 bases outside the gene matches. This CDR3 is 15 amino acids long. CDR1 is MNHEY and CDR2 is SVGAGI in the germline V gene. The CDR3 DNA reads TGTGCCAGCAGTATCACCGGGACAGGGACCTACGAGCAGTACTTC. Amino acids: CASSITGTGTYEQYF.

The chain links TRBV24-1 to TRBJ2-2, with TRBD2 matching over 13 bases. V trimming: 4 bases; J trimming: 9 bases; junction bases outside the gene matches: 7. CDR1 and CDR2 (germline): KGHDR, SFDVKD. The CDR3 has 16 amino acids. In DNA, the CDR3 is TGTGCCACCAGTGACACCCAGGGACTAGCGGGGCGGGAGCTGTTTTTT. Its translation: CATSDTQGLAGRELFF.

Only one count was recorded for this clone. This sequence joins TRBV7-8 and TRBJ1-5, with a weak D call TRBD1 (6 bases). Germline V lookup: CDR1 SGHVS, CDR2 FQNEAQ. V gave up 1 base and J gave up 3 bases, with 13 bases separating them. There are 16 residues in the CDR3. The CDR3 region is CASSLGYGQPNQPQHF. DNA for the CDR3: TGTGCCAGCAGCTTAGGTTATGGACAGCCCAATCAGCCCCAGCATTTT.

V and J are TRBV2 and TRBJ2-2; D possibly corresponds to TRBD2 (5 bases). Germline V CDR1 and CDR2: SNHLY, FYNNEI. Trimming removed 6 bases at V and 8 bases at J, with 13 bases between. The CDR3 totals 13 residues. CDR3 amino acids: CASRNGMVGELFF. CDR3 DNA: TGTGCCAGCAGGAACGGGATGGTTGGGGAGCTGTTTTTT.

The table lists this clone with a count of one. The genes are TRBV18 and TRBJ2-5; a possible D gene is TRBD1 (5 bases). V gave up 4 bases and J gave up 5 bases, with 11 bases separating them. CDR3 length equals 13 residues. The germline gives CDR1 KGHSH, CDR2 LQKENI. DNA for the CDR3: TGTGCCAGCTCACTCGGACAAAGGGAGACCCAGTACTTC. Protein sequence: CASSLGQRETQYF.

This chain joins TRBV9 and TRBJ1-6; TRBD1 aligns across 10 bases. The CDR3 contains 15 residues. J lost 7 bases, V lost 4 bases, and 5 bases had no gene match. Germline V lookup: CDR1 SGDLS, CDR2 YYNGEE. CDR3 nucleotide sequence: TGTGCCAGCAGCATATCGGACAGGGGGAATTCACCCCTCCACTTT. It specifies CASSISDRGNSPLHF.

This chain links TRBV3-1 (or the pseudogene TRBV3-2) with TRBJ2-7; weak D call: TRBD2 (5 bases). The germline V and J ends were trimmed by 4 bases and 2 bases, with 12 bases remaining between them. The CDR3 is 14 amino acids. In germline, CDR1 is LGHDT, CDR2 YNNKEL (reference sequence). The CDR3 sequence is CASSPRVGPYEQYF. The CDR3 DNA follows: TGTGCCAGCAGCCCGAGGGTCGGACCCTACGAGCAGTACTTC.

CDR3 protein: CASRPTQGGHQPQHF. As DNA, the CDR3 is TGTGCCAGTAGACCTACCCAGGGAGGGCATCAGCCCCAGCATTTT. This chain connects TRBV19 to TRBJ1-5; perhaps TRBD1 as D (5 bases). CDR1 is LNHDA, CDR2 SQIVND, per germline (reference sequence). V shed 6 bases and J shed 5 bases, with 17 bases lying between them. This CDR3 is 15 amino acids long. The entire variable domain, with the rest obtained from reference TRBV19 and TRBJ1-5, is as follows: DGGITQSPKYLFRKEGQNVTLSCEQNLNHDAMYWYRQDPGQGLRLIYYSQIVNDFQKGDIAEGYSVSREKKESFPLTVTSAQKNPTAFYLCASRPTQGGHQPQHFGDGTRLSIL.

CDR3 amino acids: CTSGGQGIDQPQHF. Written as DNA, the CDR3 is TGCACCAGCGGTGGACAGGGGATCGATCAGCCCCAGCATTTT. The chain links TRBV1 to TRBJ1-5; the table calls TRBD1, which could not be checked here. TRBV1 constitutes a pseudogene. The CDR3 runs 14 residues.

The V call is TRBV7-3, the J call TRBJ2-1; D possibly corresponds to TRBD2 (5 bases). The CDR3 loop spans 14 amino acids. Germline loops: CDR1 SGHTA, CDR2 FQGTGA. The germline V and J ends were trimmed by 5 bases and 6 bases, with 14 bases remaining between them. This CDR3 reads CASSPPGLFNEQFF. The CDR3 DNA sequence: TGTGCCAGCAGCCCCCCAGGACTGTTCAATGAGCAGTTCTTC.

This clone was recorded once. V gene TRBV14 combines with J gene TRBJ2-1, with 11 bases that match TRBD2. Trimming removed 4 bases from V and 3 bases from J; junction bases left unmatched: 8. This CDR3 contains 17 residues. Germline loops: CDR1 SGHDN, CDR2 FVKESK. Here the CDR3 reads CASSLRGGTSGYNEQFF. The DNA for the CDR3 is TGTGCCAGCAGCCTCCGTGGGGGGACTAGCGGCTACAATGAGCAGTTCTTC.

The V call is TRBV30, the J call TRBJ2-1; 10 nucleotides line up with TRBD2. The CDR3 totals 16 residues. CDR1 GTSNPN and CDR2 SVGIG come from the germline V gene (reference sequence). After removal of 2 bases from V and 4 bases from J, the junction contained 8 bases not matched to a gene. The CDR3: CAWSWPSGGRYNEQFF. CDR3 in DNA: TGTGCCTGGAGTTGGCCTAGCGGGGGCCGATACAATGAGCAGTTCTTC.

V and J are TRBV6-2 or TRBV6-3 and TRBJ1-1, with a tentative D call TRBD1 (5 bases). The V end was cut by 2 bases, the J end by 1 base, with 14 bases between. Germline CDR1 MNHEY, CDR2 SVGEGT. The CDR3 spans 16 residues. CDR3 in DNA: TGTGCCAGCAGTTACGGGTTGGAGGGACCGAACACTGAAGCTTTCTTT. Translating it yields CASSYGLEGPNTEAFF.

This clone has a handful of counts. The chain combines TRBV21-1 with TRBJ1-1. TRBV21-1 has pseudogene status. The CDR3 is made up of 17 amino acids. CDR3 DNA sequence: TGTGCCAGCAGCAAAAAATCGGGGGACTCCCGGAACACTGAAGCTTTCTTT. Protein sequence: CASSKKSGDSRNTEAFF.

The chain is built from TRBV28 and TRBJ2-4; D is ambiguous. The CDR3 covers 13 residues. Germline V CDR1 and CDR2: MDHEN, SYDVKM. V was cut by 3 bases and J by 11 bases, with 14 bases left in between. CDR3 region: CASSFKTPIFQYF. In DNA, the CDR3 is TGTGCCAGCAGTTTCAAGACTCCCATTTTTCAGTACTTC.

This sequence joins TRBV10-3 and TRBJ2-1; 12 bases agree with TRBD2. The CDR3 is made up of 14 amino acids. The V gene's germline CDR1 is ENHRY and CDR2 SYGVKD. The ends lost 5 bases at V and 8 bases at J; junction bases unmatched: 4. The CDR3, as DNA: TGTGCCATCAGTCTAGCGGGAGGGCCCGATGAGCAGTTCTTC. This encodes CAISLAGGPDEQFF.

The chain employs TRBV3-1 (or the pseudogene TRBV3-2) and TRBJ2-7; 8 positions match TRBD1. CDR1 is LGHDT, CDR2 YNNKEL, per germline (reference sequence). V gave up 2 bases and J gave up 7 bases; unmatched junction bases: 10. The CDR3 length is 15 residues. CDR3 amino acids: CASSQWDRPQAEQYF. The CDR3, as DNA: TGTGCCAGCAGCCAATGGGACAGGCCGCAAGCTGAGCAGTACTTC.

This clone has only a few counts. For the CDR3, the DNA is TGTGCCAGTACCTCCGCATCGGGACAGGGCAATCAGCCCCAGCATTTT. Its protein product is CASTSASGQGNQPQHF. The J gene is TRBJ1-5, the V gene TRBV19; 8 positions agree with TRBD1. CDR1 LNHDA and CDR2 SQIVND come from the germline V gene (reference sequence). V lost 7 bases and J lost 2; bases outside the gene matches: 10. This CDR3 region has 16 residues. The whole variable domain, remainder taken from reference TRBV19 and TRBJ1-5, is DGGITQSPKYLFRKEGQNVTLSCEQNLNHDAMYWYRQDPGQGLRLIYYSQIVNDFQKGDIAEGYSVSREKKESFPLTVTSAQKNPTAFYLCASTSASGQGNQPQHFGDGTRLSIL.

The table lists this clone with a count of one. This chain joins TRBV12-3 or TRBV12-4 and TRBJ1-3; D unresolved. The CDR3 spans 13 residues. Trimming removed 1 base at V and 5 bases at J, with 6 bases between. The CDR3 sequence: CASSLGPRNTIYF. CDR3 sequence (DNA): TGTGCCAGCAGTTTAGGTCCCAGAAACACCATATATTTT.

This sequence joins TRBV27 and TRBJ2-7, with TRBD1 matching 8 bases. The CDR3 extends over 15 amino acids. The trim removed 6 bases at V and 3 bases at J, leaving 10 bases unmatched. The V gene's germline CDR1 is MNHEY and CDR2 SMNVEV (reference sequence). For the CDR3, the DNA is TGTGCCAGCAGGTCGCTAGGACAGGGAGACTACGAGCAGTACTTC. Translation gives CASRSLGQGDYEQYF.

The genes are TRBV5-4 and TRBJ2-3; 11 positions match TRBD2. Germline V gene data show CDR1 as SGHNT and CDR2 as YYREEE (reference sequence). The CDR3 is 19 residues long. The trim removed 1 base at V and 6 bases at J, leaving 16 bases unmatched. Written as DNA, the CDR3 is TGTGCCAGCAGCTTGTTCGAACTAGCGGGGGCCCTTCTAGAGGATACGCAGTATTTT. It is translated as CASSLFELAGALLEDTQYF.